This TCR beta chain derives from a study of blood T cell repertoires in COVID-19. Study at large: Italy, Spain and the United States were the sources of the convalescent and acute COVID-19 samples.

In the original processing: Reference gene primer amplification gave estimated nucleated cell counts. Assay: immunoSEQ multiplex PCR; the TCRdb copy retains only in-frame clones and omits some. The V and J calls and clone size are taken from that table; D and trimming were inferred from the DNA. Of roughly 57,000 clones listed, around nine tenths were seen once; the top ten hold about 16%. The CDR3 is 16 residues long. From germline, CDR1 is LNHDA and CDR2 SQIVND (reference sequence). The junction had 5 bases not matched to a gene; V was cut back by 5 bases and J by 0 bases. V usage is TRBV19 and J usage is TRBJ2-2, with 8 nucleotides matching TRBD2. The sequencing sample was made of peripheral blood. The source is a man older than 75 with acute or convalescent COVID-19. CDR3 sequence reads: CASSGERGTNTGELFF. The CDR3 DNA follows: TGTGCCAGTAGTGGGGAGCGGGGGACGAACACCGGGGAGCTGTTTTTT.